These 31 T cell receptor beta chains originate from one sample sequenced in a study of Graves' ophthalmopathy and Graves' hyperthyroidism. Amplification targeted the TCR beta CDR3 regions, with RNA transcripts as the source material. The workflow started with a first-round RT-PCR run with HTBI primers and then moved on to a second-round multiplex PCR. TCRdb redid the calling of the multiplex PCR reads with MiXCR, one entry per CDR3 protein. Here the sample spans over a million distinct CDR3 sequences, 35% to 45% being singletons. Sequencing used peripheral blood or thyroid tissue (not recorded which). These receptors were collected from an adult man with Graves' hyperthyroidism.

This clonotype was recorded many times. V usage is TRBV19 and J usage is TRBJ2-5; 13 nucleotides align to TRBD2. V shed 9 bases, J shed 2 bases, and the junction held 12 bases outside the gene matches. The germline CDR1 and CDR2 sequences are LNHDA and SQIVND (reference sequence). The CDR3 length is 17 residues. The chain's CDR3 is CASGTSGTLWGQETQYF. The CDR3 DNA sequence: TGTGCCAGCGGGACTAGCGGGACGCTATGGGGACAAGAGACCCAGTACTTC.

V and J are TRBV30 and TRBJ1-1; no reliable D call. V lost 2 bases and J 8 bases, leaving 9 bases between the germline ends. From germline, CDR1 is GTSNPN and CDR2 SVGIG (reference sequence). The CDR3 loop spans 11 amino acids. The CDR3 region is CAWSSTGEAFF. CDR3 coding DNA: TGTGCCTGGAGTTCGACGGGGGAAGCTTTCTTT.

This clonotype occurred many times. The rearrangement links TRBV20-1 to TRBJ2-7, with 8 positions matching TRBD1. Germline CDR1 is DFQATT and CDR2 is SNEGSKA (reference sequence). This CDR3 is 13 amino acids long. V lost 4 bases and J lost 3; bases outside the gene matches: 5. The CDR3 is CSATGQGGYEQYF. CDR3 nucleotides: TGCAGTGCTACAGGACAGGGTGGCTACGAGCAGTACTTC.

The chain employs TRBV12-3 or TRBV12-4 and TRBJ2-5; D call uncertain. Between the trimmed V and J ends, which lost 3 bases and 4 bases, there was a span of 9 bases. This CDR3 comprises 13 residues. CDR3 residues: CASSFRRRETQYF. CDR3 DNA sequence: TGTGCCAGCAGTTTCAGGAGACGAGAGACCCAGTACTTC.

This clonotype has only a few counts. This CDR3 is CASRAGQGMFYGYTF. For the CDR3, the DNA is TGCGCCAGCAGAGCCGGACAGGGGATGTTCTATGGCTACACCTTC. The chain has TRBV10-2 and TRBJ1-2; TRBD1 aligns across 9 bases. In germline, CDR1 is WSHSY, CDR2 SAAADI. The J segment lost 4 bases and the V segment lost 6 bases, leaving 9 bases of the junction unmatched. This CDR3 has 15 amino acids.

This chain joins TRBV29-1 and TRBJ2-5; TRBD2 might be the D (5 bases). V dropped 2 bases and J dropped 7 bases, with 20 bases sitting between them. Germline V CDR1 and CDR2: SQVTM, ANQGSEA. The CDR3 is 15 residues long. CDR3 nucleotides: TGCAGCGTTGAACTGGGTTGGGAAAAAAGCGGGACCCAGTACTTC. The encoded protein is CSVELGWEKSGTQYF.

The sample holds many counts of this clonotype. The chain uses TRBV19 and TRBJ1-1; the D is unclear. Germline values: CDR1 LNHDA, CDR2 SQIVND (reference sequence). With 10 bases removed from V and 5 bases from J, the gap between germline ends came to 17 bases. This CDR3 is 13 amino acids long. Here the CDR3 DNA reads TGTGCCACCAGTGATTCTCCGTCTACTGAAGCTTTCTTT. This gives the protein CATSDSPSTEAFF.

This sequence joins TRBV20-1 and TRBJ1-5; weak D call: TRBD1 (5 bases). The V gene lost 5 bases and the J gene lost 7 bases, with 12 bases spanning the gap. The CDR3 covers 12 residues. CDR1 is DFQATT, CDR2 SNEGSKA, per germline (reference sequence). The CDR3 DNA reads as TGCAGTGCTGGGGACTACTCGCAGCCCCAGCATTTT. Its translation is CSAGDYSQPQHF.

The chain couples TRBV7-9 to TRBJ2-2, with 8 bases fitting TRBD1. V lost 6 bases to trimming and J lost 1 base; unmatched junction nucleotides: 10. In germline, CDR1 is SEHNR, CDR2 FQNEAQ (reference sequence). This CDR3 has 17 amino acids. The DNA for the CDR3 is TGTGCCAGCAGATCCGACAGGGGCCGAAAGAACACCGGGGAGCTGTTTTTT. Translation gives CASRSDRGRKNTGELFF. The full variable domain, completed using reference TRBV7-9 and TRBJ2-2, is DTGVSQNPRHKITKRGQNVTFRCDPISEHNRLYWYRQTLGQGPEFLTYFQNEAQLEKSRLLSDRFSAERPKGSFSTLEIQRTEQGDSAMYLCASRSDRGRKNTGELFFGEGSRLTVL.

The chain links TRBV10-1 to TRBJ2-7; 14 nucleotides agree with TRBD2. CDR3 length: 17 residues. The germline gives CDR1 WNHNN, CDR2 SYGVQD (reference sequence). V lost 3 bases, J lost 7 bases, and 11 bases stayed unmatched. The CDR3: CASSETGTSGSRWEQYF. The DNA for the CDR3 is TGCGCCAGCAGTGAAACCGGGACTAGCGGGAGTCGGTGGGAGCAGTACTTC.

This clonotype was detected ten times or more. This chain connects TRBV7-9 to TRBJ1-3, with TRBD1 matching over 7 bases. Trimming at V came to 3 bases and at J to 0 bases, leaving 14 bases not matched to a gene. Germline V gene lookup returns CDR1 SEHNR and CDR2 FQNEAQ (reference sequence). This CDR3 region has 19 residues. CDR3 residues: CASSFSSMRDSLSGNTIYF. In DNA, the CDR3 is TGTGCCAGCAGCTTTTCGAGTATGAGGGACAGCCTCTCTGGAAACACCATATATTTT.

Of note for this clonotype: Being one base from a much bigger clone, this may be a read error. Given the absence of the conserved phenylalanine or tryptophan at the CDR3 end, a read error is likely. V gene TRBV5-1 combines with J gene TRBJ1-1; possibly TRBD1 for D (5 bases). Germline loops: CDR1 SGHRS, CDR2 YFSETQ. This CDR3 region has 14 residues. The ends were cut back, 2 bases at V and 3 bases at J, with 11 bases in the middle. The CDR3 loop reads CASSLTGTYTEAFL. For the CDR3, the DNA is TGCGCCAGCAGCTTAACCGGGACTTACACTGAAGCTTTCCTT.

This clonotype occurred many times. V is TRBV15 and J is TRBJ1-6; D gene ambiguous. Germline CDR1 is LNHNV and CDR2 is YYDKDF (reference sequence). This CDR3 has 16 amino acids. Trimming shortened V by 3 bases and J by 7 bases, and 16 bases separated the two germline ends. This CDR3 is CATSRSRLEDNSPLHF. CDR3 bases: TGTGCCACCAGCAGGTCGCGGCTGGAGGACAATTCACCCCTCCACTTT.

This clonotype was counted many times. CDR3: CASSPASPGVAQHF. In nucleotides, the CDR3 is TGTGCCAGCAGCCCAGCTTCCCCAGGGGTGGCCCAGCATTTT. The V gene is TRBV12-3 or TRBV12-4, the J gene TRBJ1-5; weak D call: TRBD1 (6 bases). The CDR3 is made up of 14 amino acids. Trimming took 6 bases from V and 11 from J, leaving 20 bases between them.

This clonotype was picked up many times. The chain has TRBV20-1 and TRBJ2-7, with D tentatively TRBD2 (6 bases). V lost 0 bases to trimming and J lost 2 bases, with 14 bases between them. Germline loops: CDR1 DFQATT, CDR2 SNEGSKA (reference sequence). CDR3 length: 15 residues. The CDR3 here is CSAREYVGLTYEQYF. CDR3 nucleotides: TGCAGTGCTAGAGAGTATGTGGGACTGACCTACGAGCAGTACTTC.

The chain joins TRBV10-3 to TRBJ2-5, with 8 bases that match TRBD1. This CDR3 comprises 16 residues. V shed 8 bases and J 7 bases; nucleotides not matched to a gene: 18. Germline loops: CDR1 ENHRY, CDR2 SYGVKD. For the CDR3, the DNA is TGTGCCATCGGAGGACTCCAGGGGGCCGGGGGTTCGACCCAGTACTTC. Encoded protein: CAIGGLQGAGGSTQYF.

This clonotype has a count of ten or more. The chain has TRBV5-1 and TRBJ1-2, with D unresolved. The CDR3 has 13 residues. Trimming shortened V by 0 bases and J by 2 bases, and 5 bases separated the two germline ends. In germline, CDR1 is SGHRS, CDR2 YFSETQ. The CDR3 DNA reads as TGCGCCAGCAGCTTGGACCCGAACTATGGCTACACCTTC. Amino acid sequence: CASSLDPNYGYTF.

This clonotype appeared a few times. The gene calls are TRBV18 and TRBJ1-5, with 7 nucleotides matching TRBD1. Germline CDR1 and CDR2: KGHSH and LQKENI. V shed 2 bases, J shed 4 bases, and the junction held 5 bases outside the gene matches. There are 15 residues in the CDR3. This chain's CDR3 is CASSPAGGPNQPQHF. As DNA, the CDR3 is TGTGCCAGCTCACCAGCAGGGGGTCCTAATCAGCCCCAGCATTTT.

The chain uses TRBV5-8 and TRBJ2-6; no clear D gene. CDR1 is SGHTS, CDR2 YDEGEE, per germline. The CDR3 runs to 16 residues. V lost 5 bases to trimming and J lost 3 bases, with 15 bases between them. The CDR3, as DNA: TGTGCCAGCAGACATCCTATGGGCGTTGGGGCCAACGTCCTGACTTTC. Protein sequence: CASRHPMGVGANVLTF.

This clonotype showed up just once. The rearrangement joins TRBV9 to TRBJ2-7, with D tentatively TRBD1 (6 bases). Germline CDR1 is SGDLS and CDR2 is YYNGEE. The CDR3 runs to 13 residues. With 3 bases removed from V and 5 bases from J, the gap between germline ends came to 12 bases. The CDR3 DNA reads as TGTGCCAGCAGCGATAGACAGGAGAACGAGCAGTACTTC. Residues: CASSDRQENEQYF.

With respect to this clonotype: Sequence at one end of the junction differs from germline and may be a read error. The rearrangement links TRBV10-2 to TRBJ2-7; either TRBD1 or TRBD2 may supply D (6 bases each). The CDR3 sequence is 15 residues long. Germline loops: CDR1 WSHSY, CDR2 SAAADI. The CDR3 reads CASSPYREVLYEQYF. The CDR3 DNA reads TGTGCCAGCAGTCCGTACAGGGAGGTTCTCTACGAGCAGTACTTC.

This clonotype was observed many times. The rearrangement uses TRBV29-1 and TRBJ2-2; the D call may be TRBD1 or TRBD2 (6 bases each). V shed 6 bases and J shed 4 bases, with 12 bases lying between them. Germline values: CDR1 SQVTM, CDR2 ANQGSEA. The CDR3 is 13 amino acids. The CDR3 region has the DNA TGCAGCGTGGGGGGCTCTTCCACCGGGGAGCTGTTTTTT. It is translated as CSVGGSSTGELFF.

Written as DNA, the CDR3 is TGCGCCAGCAGTATGCCAGGAGAAGAGACCCAGTACTTC. It yields the protein CASSMPGEETQYF. This chain connects TRBV10-1 to TRBJ2-5, with D uncertain. The CDR3 has 13 amino acids. Per the germline V gene, CDR1 is WNHNN and CDR2 is SYGVQD (reference sequence). With 5 bases removed from V and 3 bases from J, the gap between germline ends came to 10 bases.

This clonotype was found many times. The DNA for the CDR3 is TGTGCCACCAGCACCCCTGGGGACGAGCAGTACTTC. This encodes CATSTPGDEQYF. The J gene is TRBJ2-7, the V gene TRBV15, with unresolved D. Germline V lookup: CDR1 LNHNV, CDR2 YYDKDF (reference sequence). The CDR3 is 12 residues long. V was trimmed by 4 bases and J by 5 bases, leaving 9 bases between them.

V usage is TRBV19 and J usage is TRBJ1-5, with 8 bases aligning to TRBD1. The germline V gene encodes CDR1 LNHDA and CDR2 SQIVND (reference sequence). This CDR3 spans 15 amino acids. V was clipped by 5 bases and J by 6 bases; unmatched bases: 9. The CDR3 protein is CASSLRQGLGQPQHF. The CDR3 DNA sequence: TGTGCCAGTAGTCTTCGACAGGGGTTGGGTCAGCCCCAGCATTTT.

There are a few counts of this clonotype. Here the CDR3 reads CASRYGTGDEQYF. CDR3 sequence (DNA): TGTGCCAGCAGGTATGGGACAGGCGACGAGCAGTACTTC. This chain connects TRBV5-5 to TRBJ2-7; 8 bases match TRBD1. This CDR3 is built from 13 residues. Germline V CDR1 and CDR2: SGHKS, YYEKEE (reference sequence). V was pared by 5 bases and J by 5 bases, with 6 bases of the junction left unmatched.

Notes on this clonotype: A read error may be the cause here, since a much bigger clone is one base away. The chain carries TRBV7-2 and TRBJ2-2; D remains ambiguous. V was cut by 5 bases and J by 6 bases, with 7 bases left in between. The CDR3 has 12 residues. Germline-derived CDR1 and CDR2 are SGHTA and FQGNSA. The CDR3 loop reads CASSRYSGELFF. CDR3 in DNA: TGTGCCAGCAGCCGGTACTCCGGGGAGCTGTTTTTT. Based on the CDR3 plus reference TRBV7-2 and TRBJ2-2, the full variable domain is GAGVSQSPSNKVTEKGKDVELRCDPISGHTALYWYRQSLGQGLEFLIYFQGNSAPDKSGLPSDRFSAERTGGSVSTLTIQRTQQEDSAVYLCASSRYSGELFFGEGSRLTVL.

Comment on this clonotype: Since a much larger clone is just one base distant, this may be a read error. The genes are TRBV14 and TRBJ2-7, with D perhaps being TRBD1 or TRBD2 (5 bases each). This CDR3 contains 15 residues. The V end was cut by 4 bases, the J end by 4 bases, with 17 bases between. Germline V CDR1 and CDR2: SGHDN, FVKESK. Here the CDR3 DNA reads TGTGCCAGCAGCCGGACGGTCAGGGCGGGTTACGAGCAGTACTTC. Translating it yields CASSRTVRAGYEQYF.

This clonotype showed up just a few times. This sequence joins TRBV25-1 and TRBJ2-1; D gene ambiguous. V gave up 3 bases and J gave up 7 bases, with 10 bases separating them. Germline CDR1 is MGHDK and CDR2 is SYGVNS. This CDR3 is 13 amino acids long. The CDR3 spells CASSDSPRNEQFF. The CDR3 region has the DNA TGTGCCAGCAGTGACAGCCCTAGGAATGAGCAGTTCTTC.

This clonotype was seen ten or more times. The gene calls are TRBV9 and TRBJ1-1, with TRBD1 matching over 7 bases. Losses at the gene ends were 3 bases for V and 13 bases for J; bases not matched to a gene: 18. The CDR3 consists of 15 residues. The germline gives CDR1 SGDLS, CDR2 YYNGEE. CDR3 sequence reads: CASSEQTGQDDILFF. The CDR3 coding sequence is TGTGCCAGCAGCGAGCAAACCGGACAGGATGATATTCTTTTCTTT.

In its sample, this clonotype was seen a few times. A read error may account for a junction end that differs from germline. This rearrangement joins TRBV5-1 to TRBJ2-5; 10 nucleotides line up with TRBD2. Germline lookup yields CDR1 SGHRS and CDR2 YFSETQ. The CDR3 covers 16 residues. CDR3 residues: CASSPASGSLEETQYF. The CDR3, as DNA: TGTGCCAGCAGCCCCGCTAGCGGGAGCTTGGAAGAGACCCAGTACTTC. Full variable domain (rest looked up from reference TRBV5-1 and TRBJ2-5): KAGVTQTPRYLIKTRGQQVTLSCSPISGHRSVSWYQQTPGQGLQFLFEYFSETQRNKGNFPGRFSGRQFSNSRSEMNVSTLELGDSALYLCASSPASGSLEETQYFGPGTRLLVL.